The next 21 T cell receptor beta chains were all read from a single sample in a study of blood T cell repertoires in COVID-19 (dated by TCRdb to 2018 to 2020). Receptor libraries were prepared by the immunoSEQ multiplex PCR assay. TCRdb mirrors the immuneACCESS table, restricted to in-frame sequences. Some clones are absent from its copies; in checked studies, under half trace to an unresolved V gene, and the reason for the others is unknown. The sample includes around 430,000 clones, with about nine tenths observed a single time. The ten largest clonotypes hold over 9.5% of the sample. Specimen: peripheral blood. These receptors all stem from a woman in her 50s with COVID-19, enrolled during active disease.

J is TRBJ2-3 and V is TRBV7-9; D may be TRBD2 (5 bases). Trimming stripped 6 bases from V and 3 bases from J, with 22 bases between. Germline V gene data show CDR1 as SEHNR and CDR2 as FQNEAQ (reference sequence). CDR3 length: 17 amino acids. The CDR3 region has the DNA TGTGCCAGCAGTTCCCCCGGGATCCCCAAGGAGACAGATACGCAGTATTTT. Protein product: CASSSPGIPKETDTQYF.

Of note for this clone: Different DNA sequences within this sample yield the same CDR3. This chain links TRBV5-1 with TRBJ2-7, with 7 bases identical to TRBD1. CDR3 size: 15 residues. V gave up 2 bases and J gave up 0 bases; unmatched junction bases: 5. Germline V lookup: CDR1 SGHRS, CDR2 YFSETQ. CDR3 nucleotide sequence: TGCGCCAGCAGCTTATTGACAGGGAGCTCCTACGAGCAGTACTTC. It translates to CASSLLTGSSYEQYF.

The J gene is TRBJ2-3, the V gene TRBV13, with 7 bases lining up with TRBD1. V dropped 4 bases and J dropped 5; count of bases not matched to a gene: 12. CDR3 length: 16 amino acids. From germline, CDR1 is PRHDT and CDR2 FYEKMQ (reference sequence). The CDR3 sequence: CASSSLGRGRVDTQYF. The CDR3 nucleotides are TGTGCCAGCAGCTCCCTAGGAAGGGGGCGCGTAGATACGCAGTATTTT.

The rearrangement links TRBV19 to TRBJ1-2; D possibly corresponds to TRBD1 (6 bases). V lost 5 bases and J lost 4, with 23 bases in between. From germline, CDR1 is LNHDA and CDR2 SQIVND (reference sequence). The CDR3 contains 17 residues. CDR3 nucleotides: TGTGCCAGTAGTTCCCGGGACATCCCGATGGGGACCTATGGCTACACCTTC. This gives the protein CASSSRDIPMGTYGYTF.

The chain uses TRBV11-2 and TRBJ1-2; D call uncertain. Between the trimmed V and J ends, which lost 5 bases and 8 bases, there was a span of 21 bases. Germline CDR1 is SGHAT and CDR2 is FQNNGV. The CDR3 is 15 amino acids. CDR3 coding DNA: TGTGCCAGCAGCCCACACCTGGGAGTGGAAAGAGGCTACACCTTC. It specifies CASSPHLGVERGYTF.

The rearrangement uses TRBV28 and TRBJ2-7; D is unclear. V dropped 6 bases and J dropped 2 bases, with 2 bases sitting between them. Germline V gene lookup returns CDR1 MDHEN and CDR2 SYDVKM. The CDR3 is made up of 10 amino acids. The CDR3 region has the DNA TGTGCCAGCAGCACCTACGAGCAGTACTTC. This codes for CASSTYEQYF.

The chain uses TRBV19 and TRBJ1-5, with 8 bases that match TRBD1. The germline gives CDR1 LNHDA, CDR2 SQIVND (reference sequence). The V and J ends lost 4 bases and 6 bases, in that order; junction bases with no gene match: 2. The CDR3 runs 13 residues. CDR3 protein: CASSTQGAQPQHF. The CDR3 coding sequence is TGTGCCAGTAGTACCCAGGGGGCTCAGCCCCAGCATTTT.

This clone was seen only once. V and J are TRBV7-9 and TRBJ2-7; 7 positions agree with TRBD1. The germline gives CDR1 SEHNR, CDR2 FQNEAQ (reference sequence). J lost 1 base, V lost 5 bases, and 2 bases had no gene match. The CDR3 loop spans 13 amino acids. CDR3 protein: CASSRDSSYEQYF. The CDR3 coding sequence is TGTGCCAGCAGCAGGGACAGTTCCTACGAGCAGTACTTC.

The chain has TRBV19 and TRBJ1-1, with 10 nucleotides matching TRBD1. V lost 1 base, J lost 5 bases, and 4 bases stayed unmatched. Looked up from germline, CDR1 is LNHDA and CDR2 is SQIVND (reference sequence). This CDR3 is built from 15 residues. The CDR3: CASSIGQGASTEAFF. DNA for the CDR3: TGTGCCAGTAGTATAGGACAGGGGGCGAGTACTGAAGCTTTCTTT. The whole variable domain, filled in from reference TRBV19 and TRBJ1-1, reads DGGITQSPKYLFRKEGQNVTLSCEQNLNHDAMYWYRQDPGQGLRLIYYSQIVNDFQKGDIAEGYSVSREKKESFPLTVTSAQKNPTAFYLCASSIGQGASTEAFFGQGTRLTVV.

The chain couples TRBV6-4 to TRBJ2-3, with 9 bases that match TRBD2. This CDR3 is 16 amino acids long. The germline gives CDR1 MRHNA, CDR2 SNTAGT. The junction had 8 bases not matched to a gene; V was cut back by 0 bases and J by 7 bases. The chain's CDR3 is CASSDSHAGGVNTQYF. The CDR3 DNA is TGTGCCAGCAGTGACTCCCATGCGGGGGGGGTAAATACGCAGTATTTT.

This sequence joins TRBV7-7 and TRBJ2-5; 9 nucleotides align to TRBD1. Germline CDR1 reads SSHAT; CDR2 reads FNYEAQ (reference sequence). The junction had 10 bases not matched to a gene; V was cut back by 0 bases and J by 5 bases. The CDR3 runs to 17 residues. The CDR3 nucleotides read TGTGCCAGCAGCTTAGCAGGAGACAGGGGGGAATGGGAGACCCAGTACTTC. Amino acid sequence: CASSLAGDRGEWETQYF.

The CDR3 loop is CASQGAAETYEQYF. DNA for the CDR3: TGTGCCAGCCAAGGGGCCGCAGAAACCTACGAGCAGTACTTC. The rearrangement uses TRBV6-5 and TRBJ2-7, with D possibly being TRBD1 (5 bases). Germline CDR1 MNHEY, CDR2 SVGAGI. Trimming shortened V by 8 bases and J by 2 bases, and 16 bases separated the two germline ends. The CDR3 extends over 14 amino acids.

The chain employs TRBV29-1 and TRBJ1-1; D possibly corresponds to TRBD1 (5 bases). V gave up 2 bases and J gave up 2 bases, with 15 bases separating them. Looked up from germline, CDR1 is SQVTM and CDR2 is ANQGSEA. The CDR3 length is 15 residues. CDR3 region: CSVERFRDINTEAFF. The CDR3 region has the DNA TGCAGCGTTGAACGTTTCAGGGATATCAACACTGAAGCTTTCTTT.

CDR3 coding DNA: TGTGCCAGCAGTGATATGGACAGACTCTACGAGCAGTACTTC. Amino acids: CASSDMDRLYEQYF. The V call is TRBV6-1, the J call TRBJ2-7, with a weak D call TRBD1 (6 bases). In germline, CDR1 is MNHNS, CDR2 SASEGT. CDR3 length equals 14 residues. Trimming cost V 3 bases and J 3 bases, with 12 bases left between them.

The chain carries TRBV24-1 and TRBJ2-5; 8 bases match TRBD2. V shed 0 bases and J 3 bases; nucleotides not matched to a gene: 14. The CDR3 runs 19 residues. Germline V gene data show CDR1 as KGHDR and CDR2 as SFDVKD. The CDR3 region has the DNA TGTGCCACCAGTGATTTGTTCCCAACTAGCGGAGGCTTAAAAGAGACCCAGTACTTC. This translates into CATSDLFPTSGGLKETQYF.

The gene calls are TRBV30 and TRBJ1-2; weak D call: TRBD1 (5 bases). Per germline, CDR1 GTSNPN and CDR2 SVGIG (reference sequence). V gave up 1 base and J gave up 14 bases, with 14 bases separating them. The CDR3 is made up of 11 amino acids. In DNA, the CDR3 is TGTGCCTGGAGTGCAGAAACGGACACTACCTTC. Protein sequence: CAWSAETDTTF.

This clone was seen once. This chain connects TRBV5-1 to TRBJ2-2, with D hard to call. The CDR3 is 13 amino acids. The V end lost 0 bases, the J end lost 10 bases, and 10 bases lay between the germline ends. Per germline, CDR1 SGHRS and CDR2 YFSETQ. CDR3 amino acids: CASSLADSAELFF. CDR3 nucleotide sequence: TGCGCCAGCAGCTTGGCTGACTCGGCGGAGCTGTTTTTT. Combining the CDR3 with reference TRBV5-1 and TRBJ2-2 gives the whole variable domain KAGVTQTPRYLIKTRGQQVTLSCSPISGHRSVSWYQQTPGQGLQFLFEYFSETQRNKGNFPGRFSGRQFSNSRSEMNVSTLELGDSALYLCASSLADSAELFFGEGSRLTVL.

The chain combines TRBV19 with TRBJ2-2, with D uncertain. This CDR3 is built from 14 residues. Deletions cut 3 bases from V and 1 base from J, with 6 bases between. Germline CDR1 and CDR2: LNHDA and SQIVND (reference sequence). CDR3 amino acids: CASSILQNTGELFF. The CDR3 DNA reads TGTGCCAGTAGTATTTTACAGAACACCGGGGAGCTGTTTTTT.

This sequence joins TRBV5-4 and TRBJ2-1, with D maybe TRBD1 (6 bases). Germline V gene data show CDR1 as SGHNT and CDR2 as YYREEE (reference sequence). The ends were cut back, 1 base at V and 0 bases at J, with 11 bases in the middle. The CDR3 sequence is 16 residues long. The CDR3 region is CASSLPGQNSYNEQFF. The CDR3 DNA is TGTGCCAGCAGCTTGCCCGGACAGAACTCCTACAATGAGCAGTTCTTC.

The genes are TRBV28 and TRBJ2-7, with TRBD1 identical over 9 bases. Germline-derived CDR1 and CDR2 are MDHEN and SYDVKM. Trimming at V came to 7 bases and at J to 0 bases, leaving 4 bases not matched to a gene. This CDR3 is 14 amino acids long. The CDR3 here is CASKETGGSYEQYF. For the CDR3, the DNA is TGTGCCAGCAAAGAGACAGGGGGCTCCTACGAGCAGTACTTC.

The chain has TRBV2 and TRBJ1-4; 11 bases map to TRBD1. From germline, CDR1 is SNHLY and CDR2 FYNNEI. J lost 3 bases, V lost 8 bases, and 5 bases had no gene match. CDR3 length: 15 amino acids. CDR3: CASRTGGAANEKLFF. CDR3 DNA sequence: TGTGCCAGCCGGACAGGGGGCGCAGCTAATGAAAAACTGTTTTTT.